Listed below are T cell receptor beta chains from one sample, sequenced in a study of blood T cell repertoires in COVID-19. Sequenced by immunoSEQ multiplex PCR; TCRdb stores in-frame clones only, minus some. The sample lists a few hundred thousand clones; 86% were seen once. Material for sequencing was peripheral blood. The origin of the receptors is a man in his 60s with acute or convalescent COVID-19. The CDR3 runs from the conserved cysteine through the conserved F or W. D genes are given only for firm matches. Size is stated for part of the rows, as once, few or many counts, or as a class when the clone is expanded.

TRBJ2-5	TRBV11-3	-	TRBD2	TGTGCCAGCAGCTTCGGAATAGCTGGGAGGGTAGGACAAGAGACCCAGTACTTC	CASSFGIAGRVGQETQYF
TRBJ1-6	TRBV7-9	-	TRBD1	TGTGCCAGCAGCTCACAGGGGGCAAATTCACCCCTCCACTTT	CASSSQGANSPLHF
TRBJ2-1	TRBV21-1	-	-	TGTGCCAGCAGGAAAGGGGGGGAACCCTACTACAATGAGCAGTTCTTC	CASRKGGEPYYNEQFF
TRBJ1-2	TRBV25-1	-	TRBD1	TGTGCCAGCAGTGATCGGCCCGGGGACAGGGGAGGTGGCTACACCTTC	CASSDRPGDRGGGYTF
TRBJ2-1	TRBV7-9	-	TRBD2	TGTGCCAGCAGCCCAGGACTAGCGGATAATGAGCAGTTCTTC	CASSPGLADNEQFF
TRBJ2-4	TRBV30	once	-	TGTGCCTGGAGTAACGGCTTTCTAGAGTACTTC	CAWSNGFLEYF
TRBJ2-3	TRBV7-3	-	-	TGTGCCAGCAGCTTAGCCCCTGGCCCAGATACGCAGTATTTT	CASSLAPGPDTQYF
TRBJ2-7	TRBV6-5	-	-	TGTGCCAGCAAAGTTCGGTGGAGCTCCTACGAGCAGTACTTC	CASKVRWSSYEQYF
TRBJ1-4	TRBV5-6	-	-	TGTGCCAGCAGCATAGGCGCAGGGTGGGGTAATGAAAAACTGTTTTTT	CASSIGAGWGNEKLFF
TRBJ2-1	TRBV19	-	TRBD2	TGTGCCAGTACCGTGGGTAGCGGGAGGATCAATGAGCAGTTCTTC	CASTVGSGRINEQFF
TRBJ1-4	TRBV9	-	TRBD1	TGTGCCAGCAGCGCAGGGACAGCGCGTCGGGAAAAACTGTTTTTT	CASSAGTARREKLFF
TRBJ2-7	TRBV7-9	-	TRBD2	TGTGCCAGCAGCATACTAGCGGGAGCTTCCTACGAGCAGTACTTC	CASSILAGASYEQYF
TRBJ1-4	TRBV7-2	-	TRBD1	TGTGCCAGCAGCTTAGAGGGGGTGACAGGGGAATTGTTTTTT	CASSLEGVTGELFF
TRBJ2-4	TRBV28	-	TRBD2	TGTGCCAGCAGTTTTGGGCGGGAGGAGAGCATTCAGTACTTC	CASSFGREESIQYF
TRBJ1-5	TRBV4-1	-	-	TGCGCCAGCAGCCAAGGCGTGAGGGAACCCCAGCATTTT	CASSQGVREPQHF
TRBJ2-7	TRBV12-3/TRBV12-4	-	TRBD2	TGTGCCAGCAGTACTAGCGGGAGCTACGAGCAGTACTTC	CASSTSGSYEQYF
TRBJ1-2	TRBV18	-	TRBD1	TGTGCCAGCTCACCACTGACAGGGGCCGGAGATGGCTACACCTTC	CASSPLTGAGDGYTF
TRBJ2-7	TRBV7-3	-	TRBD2	TGTGCCAGCAGCCTCCTAGCGGGACACTCCTACGAGCAGTACTTC	CASSLLAGHSYEQYF
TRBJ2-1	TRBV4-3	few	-	TGCGCCAGCAGCCAAGAGCCGGGGGAAGCCTACAATGAGCAGTTCTTC	CASSQEPGEAYNEQFF
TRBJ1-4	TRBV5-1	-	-	TGCGCCAGCAGCACCACAGGAGCAACTAATGAAAAACTGTTTTTT	CASSTTGATNEKLFF
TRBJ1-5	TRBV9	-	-	TGTGCCAGCAGCGTAGGGGCGAATAGCAATCAGCCCCAGCATTTT	CASSVGANSNQPQHF
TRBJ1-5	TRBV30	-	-	TGTGCCTGGAGCTACTCAATAGGGGGTAGCAATCAGCCCCAGCATTTT	CAWSYSIGGSNQPQHF
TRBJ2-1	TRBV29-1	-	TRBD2	TGCAGCGTTGAAGATTCAATAACTAGCGACTACAATGAGCAGTTCTTC	CSVEDSITSDYNEQFF
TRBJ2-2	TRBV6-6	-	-	TGTGCCAGCAGTCTCACAGGTTCCTCCGGGGAGCTGTTTTTT	CASSLTGSSGELFF
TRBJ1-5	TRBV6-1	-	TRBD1	TGTGCCAGCAGTGAGGGACAGGGGGCGAGCAATCAGCCCCAGCATTTT	CASSEGQGASNQPQHF
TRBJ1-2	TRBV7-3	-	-	TGTGCCAGCAGCGCAACACAGGCAGGCTATGGCTACACCTTC	CASSATQAGYGYTF
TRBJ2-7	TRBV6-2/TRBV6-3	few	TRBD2	TGTGCCAGCAGTTACCGACCCCGGGCTAGCGGGAACTACGAGCAGTACTTC	CASSYRPRASGNYEQYF
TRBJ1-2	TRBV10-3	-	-	TGTGCCACCACCTCGGGGGGGGCTGACGGCTACACCTTC	CATTSGGADGYTF
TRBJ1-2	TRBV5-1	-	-	TGCGCCAGCGAAACGGGATCCGCAAACTATGGCTACACCTTC	CASETGSANYGYTF
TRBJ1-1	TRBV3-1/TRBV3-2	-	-	TGTGCCAGCAGCCAAGGCTCCAGGGTAGAGAGAGGAGCTTTCTTT	CASSQGSRVERGAFF
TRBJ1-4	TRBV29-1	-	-	TGCAGCGCAGGGGATGAAAAACTGTTTTTT	CSAGDEKLFF
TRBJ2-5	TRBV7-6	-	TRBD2	TGTGCCAGCAGCTTAATGGCGGGGGGGATATCCGTGGCCCAGTACTTC	CASSLMAGGISVAQYF
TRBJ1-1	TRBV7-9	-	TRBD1	TGTGCCAGCACCCTCGGGACAGGGATGAACACTGAAGCTTTCTTT	CASTLGTGMNTEAFF
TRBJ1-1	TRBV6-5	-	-	TGTGCCAGCAGTAGACTGGAGAACACTGAAGCTTTCTTT	CASSRLENTEAFF
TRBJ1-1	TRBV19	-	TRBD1	TGTGCCAGTGATTTTGGACAGGGGGCCACTGAAGCTTTCTTT	CASDFGQGATEAFF
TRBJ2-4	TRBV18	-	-	TGTGCCAGCTCACCAGTCAGAAATGGCATTCAGTACTTC	CASSPVRNGIQYF
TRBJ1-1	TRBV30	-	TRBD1	TGTGCCTGGAGTGCAGGGGGCTTCGCTGAAGCTTTCTTT	CAWSAGGFAEAFF
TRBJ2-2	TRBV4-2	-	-	TGTGCCAGCAGCCAAGTGGTTCTAGCAGGGGAGCTGTTTTTT	CASSQVVLAGELFF
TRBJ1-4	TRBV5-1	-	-	TGCGCCAGCAGCTTGTTTGCCGGCGGTACTACTGAAAAACTGTTTTTT	CASSLFAGGTTEKLFF
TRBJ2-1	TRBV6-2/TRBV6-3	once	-	TGTGCCAGCAGTTACTCGAGTCGCGGGGCTTCCTACAATGAGCAGTTCTTC	CASSYSSRGASYNEQFF
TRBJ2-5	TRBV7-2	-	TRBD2	TGTGCCAGCAGCTTAGGACCCCCGGCGGGAGCATCTGAGACCCAGTACTTC	CASSLGPPAGASETQYF
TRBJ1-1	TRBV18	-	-	TGTGCCAGCTCACGAGGCCCGGGAAGAGAAACTGAAGCTTTCTTT	CASSRGPGRETEAFF
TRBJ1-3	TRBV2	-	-	TGTGCCAGCAGTGAAAACGCCAGGGTGGTTGGAAACACCATATATTTT	CASSENARVVGNTIYF
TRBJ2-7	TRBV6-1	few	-	TGTGCCAGCAGTGAAATCAGGGGCTCCTACGAGCAGTACTTC	CASSEIRGSYEQYF
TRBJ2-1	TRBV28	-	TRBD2	TGTGCCAGCAGTTTGCCCCCTCGATCAGCGGGAGAAGCCTACAATGAGCAGTTCTTC	CASSLPPRSAGEAYNEQFF